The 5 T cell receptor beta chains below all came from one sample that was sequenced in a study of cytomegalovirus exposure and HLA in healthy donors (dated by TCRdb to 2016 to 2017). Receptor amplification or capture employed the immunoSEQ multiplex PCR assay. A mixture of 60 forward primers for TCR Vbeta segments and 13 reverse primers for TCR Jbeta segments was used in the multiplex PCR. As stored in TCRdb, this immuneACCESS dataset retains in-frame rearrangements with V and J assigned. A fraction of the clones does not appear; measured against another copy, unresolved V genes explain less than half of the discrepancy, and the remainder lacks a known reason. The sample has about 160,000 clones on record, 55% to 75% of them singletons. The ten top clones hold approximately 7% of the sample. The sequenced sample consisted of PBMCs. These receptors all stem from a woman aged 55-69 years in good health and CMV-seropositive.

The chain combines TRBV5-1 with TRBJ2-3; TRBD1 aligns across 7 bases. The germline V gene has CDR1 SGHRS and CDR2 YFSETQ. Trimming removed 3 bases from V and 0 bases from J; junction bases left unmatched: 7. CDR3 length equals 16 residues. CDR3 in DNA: TGCGCCAGCAGCTCCGGGCGACAGGGTAGCACAGATACGCAGTATTTT. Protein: CASSSGRQGSTDTQYF. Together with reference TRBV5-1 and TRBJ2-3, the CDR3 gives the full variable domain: KAGVTQTPRYLIKTRGQQVTLSCSPISGHRSVSWYQQTPGQGLQFLFEYFSETQRNKGNFPGRFSGRQFSNSRSEMNVSTLELGDSALYLCASSSGRQGSTDTQYFGPGTRLTVL.

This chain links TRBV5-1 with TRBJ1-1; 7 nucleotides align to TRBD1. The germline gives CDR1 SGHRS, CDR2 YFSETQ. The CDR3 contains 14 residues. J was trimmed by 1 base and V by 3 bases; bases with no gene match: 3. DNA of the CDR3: TGCGCCAGCAGCTCGGGACAGCCGAACACTGAAGCTTTCTTT. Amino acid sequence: CASSSGQPNTEAFF.

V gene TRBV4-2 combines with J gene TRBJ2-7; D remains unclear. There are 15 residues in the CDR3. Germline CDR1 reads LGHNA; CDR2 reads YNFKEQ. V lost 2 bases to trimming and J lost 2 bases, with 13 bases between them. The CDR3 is CASSQSFTVTYEQYF. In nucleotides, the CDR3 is TGTGCCAGCAGCCAAAGTTTCACGGTAACCTACGAGCAGTACTTC.

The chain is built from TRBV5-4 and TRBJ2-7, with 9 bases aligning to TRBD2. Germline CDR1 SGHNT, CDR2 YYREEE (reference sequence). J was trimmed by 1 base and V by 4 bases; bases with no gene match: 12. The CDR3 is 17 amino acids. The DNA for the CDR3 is TGTGCCAGCAGCGCGACACCTCTAGCGGGGCTTTCCTACGAGCAGTACTTC. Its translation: CASSATPLAGLSYEQYF.

DNA for the CDR3: TGTGCCAGCAGATTGGACTCTGAAGCTTTCTTT. Its translation: CASRLDSEAFF. V gene TRBV25-1 combines with J gene TRBJ1-1; the D is unclear. The CDR3 contains 11 residues. Trimming removed 6 bases from V and 6 bases from J, with 8 bases in between. Germline CDR1 is MGHDK and CDR2 is SYGVNS.